This T cell receptor beta chain stems from a study of blood T cell repertoires in COVID-19. In the original workflow: Amplified reference gene primers provided the basis for estimating nucleated cell counts. Libraries were prepared by immunoSEQ multiplex PCR; TCRdb keeps only in-frame clonotypes and omits some of them. Clonal size and the V and J genes are those of that table, whereas D and trimming came from the DNA. The sample lists 120,000 or so clones; over 75% were seen once. Sequenced material: peripheral blood. The sequence was obtained from a woman older than 75 with acute or convalescent COVID-19.

In nucleotides, the CDR3 is TGCGCCAGCTTTCAGGGGTTATTGAACACTGAAGCTTTCTTT. Amino acids: CASFQGLLNTEAFF. The V gene is TRBV5-1, the J gene TRBJ1-1; D perhaps matches TRBD1 (6 bases). The germline V gene has CDR1 SGHRS and CDR2 YFSETQ. The CDR3 covers 14 residues. V lost 7 bases to trimming and J lost 0 bases, with 13 bases between them.